Given below is one T cell receptor (beta chain) in context. These data belong to a study of blood T cell repertoires in COVID-19. On the study more broadly: T cells, B-cell-depleted T cells, or PBMCs supplied cDNA or gDNA.

Some clones are missing from TCRdb's copy, which holds only in-frame ones; the method was immunoSEQ multiplex PCR. Here the sample spans 180,000 or so clones, approximately 86% being singletons. CDR1 is MNHEY and CDR2 is SMNVEV in the germline V gene (reference sequence). V dropped 8 bases and J dropped 0; count of bases not matched to a gene: 9. This CDR3 is 16 amino acids long. The sequenced sample consisted of peripheral blood. The sequence was collected from a man between 65 and 85 years old with acute or convalescent COVID-19. The rearrangement uses TRBV27 and TRBJ1-5; 8 bases are shared with TRBD1. CDR3 region: CASRPSTGDSNQPQHF. CDR3 coding DNA: TGTGCCAGCCGCCCGTCGACAGGGGATAGCAATCAGCCCCAGCATTTT.